This TCR beta chain was recovered during a study of OX40 agonist ivuxolimab in advanced cancers. Some clones are missing from TCRdb's copy, which holds only in-frame ones; the method was immunoSEQ multiplex PCR. The sample has approximately 48,000 clones; around 77% are singletons. Findings and limits, study-wide: Dose levels from 0.1 to 3.0 mg/kg saw CD4+ and CD8+ blood T cells expand clonally by week 6.

This clone appeared once. Its antigen is undetermined. The V end lost 6 bases, the J end lost 7 bases, and 13 bases lay between the germline ends. CDR1 is MNHNS, CDR2 SASEGT, per germline. This CDR3 spans 14 amino acids. Material: CD4+ or CD8+ T cells sorted from blood, obtained in a trial of the OX40 agonist ivuxolimab. This receptor was obtained from an adult with an advanced solid tumor such as melanoma, head and neck, liver or kidney cancer. The chain uses TRBV6-1 and TRBJ1-6, with a tentative D call TRBD1 (6 bases). The CDR3 spells CASRPRGGNSPLHF. CDR3 coding DNA: TGTGCCAGCAGACCCAGGGGTGGGAATTCACCCCTCCACTTT.